Here is one T cell receptor (beta chain) with its context. The sample belongs to a study of blood T cell repertoires in COVID-19. As for the study in general: Collection of acute and convalescent COVID-19 samples took place in the United States, Italy and Spain.

Germline V CDR1 and CDR2: MGHRA, YSYEKL. The CDR3 is 15 residues long. Trimming stripped 1 base from V and 2 bases from J, with 9 bases between. In the study's own analysis: It was from reference gene primer amplification that nucleated cell counts were estimated. Clones were sequenced by immunoSEQ multiplex PCR, and TCRdb holds only the in-frame ones, with some missing. Clonal size and the V and J genes are those of that table, whereas D and trimming came from the DNA. This table holds about 140,000 clones, around nine tenths found once. The sample consisted of peripheral blood. The source is a woman aged 60-75 years with acute or convalescent COVID-19. The V and J genes are TRBV4-1 and TRBJ1-3; possibly TRBD1 for D (6 bases). As DNA, the CDR3 is TGCGCCAGCAGCCAAGTGGCAGGGGCTGGAAACACCATATATTTT. Protein product: CASSQVAGAGNTIYF.